This note documents a single T cell receptor beta chain sequence. Its specificity is not known. This entry belongs to a study of tumor-infiltrating lymphocytes in primary liver carcinoma. Study results and limitations: Tumor region pairs outstripped tumor-adjacent and tumor-blood pairs in overlap. When set against blood, tumors had a significantly higher top-250-clone fraction (p = 0.039).

Germline DNA was also extracted, with blood RNA taken from unsorted whole blood. None of the patients had received treatment, and all had chronic HBV infection. The template, about 510 ng total RNA, yielded TCR beta cDNA made with a constant-region primer. Modified slightly, ARM-PCR produced TCR beta libraries over three nested multiplex PCR rounds. TRBV1-TRBV30 forward primers and a C-beta reverse primer were used in the first two PCR rounds, which each ran for around 10 cycles. TCRdb re-called the multiplex PCR reads with MiXCR, one entry per CDR3 protein. The top ten clones hold about 6% of a sample with 300,000 to 350,000 distinct CDR3 sequences, less than 75% of them seen once. Trimming left V 1 base short and J 2 bases short, with 11 bases between. This CDR3 is built from 15 residues. The germline V gene encodes CDR1 MNHEY and CDR2 SVGAGI.

The genes are TRBV6-5 and TRBJ2-5; D unresolved. This TCR came from a man aged 35 to 55 with primary liver carcinoma and hepatitis B virus infection. Sequencing used peripheral blood. The chain's CDR3 is CASSYLRHGQETQYF. CDR3 DNA sequence: TGTGCCAGCAGTTACTTGCGGCACGGACAAGAGACCCAGTACTTC.